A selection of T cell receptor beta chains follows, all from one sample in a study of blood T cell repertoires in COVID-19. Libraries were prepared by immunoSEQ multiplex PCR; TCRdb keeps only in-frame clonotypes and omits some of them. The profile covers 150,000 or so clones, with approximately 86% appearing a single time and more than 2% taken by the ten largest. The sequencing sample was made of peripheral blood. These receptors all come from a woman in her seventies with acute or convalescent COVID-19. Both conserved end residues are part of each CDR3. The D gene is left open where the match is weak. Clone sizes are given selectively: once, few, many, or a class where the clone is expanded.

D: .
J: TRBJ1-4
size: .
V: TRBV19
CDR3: CASSRLAEKLFF
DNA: TGTGCCAGTAGTAGGTTGGCAGAAAAACTGTTTTTT

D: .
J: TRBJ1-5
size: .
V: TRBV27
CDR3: CASSPKRVTALNQPQHF
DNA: TGTGCCAGCAGCCCCAAGCGTGTGACAGCGCTCAATCAGCCCCAGCATTTT

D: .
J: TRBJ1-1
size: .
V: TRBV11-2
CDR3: CASSPIVVRGGLMNTEAFF
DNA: TGTGCCAGCAGCCCAATTGTTGTTAGGGGGGGCCTCATGAACACTGAAGCTTTCTTT

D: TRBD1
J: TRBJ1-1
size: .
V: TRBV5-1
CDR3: CASSWTGLMNTEAFF
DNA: TGCGCCAGCAGTTGGACAGGTCTCATGAACACTGAAGCTTTCTTT

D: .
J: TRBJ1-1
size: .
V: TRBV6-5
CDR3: CASTFGRGNTEAFF
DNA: TGTGCCAGCACCTTCGGTAGAGGGAACACTGAAGCTTTCTTT

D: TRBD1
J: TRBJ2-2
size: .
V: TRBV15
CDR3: CATSTVTGTGRTGELFF
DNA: TGTGCCACCAGCACCGTTACCGGGACAGGTCGCACCGGGGAGCTGTTTTTT

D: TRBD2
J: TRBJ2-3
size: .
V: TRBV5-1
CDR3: CASSSEQGAGGVPYTDTQYF
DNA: TGCGCCAGCAGCTCGGAACAGGGCGCGGGGGGAGTCCCCTACACAGATACGCAGTATTTT

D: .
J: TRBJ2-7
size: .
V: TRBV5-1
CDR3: CASSFGPGTYEQYF
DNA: TGCGCCAGCAGCTTTGGTCCAGGGACCTACGAGCAGTACTTC

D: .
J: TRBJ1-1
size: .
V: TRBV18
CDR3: CASSPQENTEAFF
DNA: TGTGCCAGCTCACCCCAGGAGAACACTGAAGCTTTCTTT

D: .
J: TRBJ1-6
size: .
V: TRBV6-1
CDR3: CASSETRYSPLHF
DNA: TGTGCCAGCAGTGAGACACGTTATTCACCCCTCCACTTT

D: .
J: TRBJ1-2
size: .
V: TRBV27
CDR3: CASSLLAGDYGYTF
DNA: TGTGCCAGCAGTTTACTGGCAGGGGACTATGGCTACACCTTC

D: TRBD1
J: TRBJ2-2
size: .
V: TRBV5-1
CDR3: CASNPQGAGGTGELFF
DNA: TGCGCCAGCAACCCTCAGGGGGCAGGCGGCACCGGGGAGCTGTTTTTT

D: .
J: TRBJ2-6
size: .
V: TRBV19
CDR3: CASRVGGSGANVLTF
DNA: TGTGCCAGTAGAGTCGGGGGTTCAGGGGCCAACGTCCTGACTTTC

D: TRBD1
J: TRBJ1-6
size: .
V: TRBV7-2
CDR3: CASSLGDRGGNNSPLHF
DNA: TGTGCCAGCAGCTTAGGGGACAGGGGAGGTAATAATTCACCCCTCCACTTT

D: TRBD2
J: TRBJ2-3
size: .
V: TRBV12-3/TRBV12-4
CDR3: CASSLRGDTQYF
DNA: TGTGCCAGCAGTTTGCGGGGGGATACGCAGTATTTT

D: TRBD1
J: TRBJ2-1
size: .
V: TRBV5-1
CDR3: CASSLRQGLGNEQFF
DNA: TGCGCCAGCAGCTTGCGACAGGGCCTAGGAAATGAGCAGTTCTTC

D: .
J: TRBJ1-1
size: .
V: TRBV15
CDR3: CATSRESGRGTEAFF
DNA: TGTGCCACCAGCAGAGAGTCAGGGAGGGGCACTGAAGCTTTCTTT

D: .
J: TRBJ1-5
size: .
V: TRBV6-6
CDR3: CASTRGTEGNQPQHF
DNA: TGTGCCAGCACCCGGGGGACCGAGGGCAATCAGCCCCAGCATTTT

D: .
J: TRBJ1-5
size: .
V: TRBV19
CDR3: CASRRTSYNQPQHF
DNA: TGTGCCAGTAGGCGTACGTCCTATAATCAGCCCCAGCATTTT

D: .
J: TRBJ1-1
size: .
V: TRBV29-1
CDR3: CSGTISTEAFF
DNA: TGCAGCGGAACCATTAGCACTGAAGCTTTCTTT

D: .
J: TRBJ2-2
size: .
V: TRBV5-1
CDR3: CASSLGHSLFTGELFF
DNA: TGCGCCAGCAGCTTGGGGCACAGTCTTTTCACCGGGGAGCTGTTTTTT

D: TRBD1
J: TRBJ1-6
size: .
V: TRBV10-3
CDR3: CAISEGRGLWNSPLHF
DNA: TGTGCCATCAGTGAGGGCAGGGGGCTTTGGAATTCACCCCTCCACTTT

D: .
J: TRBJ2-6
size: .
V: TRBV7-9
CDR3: CASSLAGVGANVLTF
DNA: TGTGCCAGCAGCTTAGCAGGGGTCGGGGCCAACGTCCTGACTTTC

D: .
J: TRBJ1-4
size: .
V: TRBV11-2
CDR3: CASSLTGVGHGATNEKLFF
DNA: TGTGCCAGCAGCTTAACGGGGGTAGGACACGGTGCAACTAATGAAAAACTGTTTTTT

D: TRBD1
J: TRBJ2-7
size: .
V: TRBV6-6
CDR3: CASSYGDRVKYF
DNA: TGTGCCAGCAGTTACGGGGACAGGGTTAAGTACTTC

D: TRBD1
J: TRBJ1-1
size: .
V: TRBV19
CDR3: CASSMVGDRGVAFF
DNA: TGTGCCAGTAGTATGGTGGGGGACAGGGGCGTCGCTTTCTTT

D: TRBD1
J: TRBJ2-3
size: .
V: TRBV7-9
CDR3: CASDRGTDTQYF
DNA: TGTGCCAGCGACAGGGGCACAGATACGCAGTATTTT

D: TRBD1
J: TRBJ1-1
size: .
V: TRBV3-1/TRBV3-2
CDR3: CASSQGAGGARNTEAFF
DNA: TGTGCCAGCAGCCAAGGGGCAGGGGGCGCCCGGAACACTGAAGCTTTCTTT

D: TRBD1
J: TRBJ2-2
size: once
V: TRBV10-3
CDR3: CATTRDRDTGELFF
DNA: TGTGCCACCACTCGGGACAGGGACACCGGGGAGCTGTTTTTT

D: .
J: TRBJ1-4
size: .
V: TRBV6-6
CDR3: CASSAPREGGKLFF
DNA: TGTGCCAGCAGTGCACCCCGCGAGGGAGGGAAACTGTTTTTT

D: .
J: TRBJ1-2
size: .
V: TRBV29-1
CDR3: CSVVRGFNYGYTF
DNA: TGCAGCGTTGTAAGGGGTTTTAACTATGGCTACACCTTC

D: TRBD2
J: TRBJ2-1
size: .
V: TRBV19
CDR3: CASSPGLAGGYNEQFF
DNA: TGTGCCAGTAGTCCGGGACTAGCGGGGGGGTACAATGAGCAGTTCTTC

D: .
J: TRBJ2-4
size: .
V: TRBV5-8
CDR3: CASSLGGTKNIQYF
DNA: TGTGCCAGCAGCTTGGGCGGGACCAAAAACATTCAGTACTTC

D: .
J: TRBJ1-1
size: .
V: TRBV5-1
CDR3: CASSLSVLNTEAFF
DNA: TGCGCCAGCAGCTTATCAGTATTGAACACTGAAGCTTTCTTT

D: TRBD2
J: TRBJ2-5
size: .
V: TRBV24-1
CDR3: CATSLNHMAGGQETQYF
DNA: TGTGCCACCAGTCTCAACCACATGGCGGGGGGGCAAGAGACCCAGTACTTC

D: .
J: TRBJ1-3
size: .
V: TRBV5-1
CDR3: CASSLGRLGNTIYF
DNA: TGCGCCAGCAGCTTGGGCAGGTTAGGAAACACCATATATTTT

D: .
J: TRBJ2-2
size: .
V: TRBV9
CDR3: CASSVGAGAGELFF
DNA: TGTGCCAGCAGCGTAGGCGCAGGGGCCGGGGAGCTGTTTTTT

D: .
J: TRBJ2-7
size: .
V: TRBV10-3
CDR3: CATSREGGVYEQYF
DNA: TGTGCCACCAGCCGAGAAGGGGGAGTCTACGAGCAGTACTTC

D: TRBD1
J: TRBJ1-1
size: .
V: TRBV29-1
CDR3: CSVGPGQGNTEAFF
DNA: TGCAGCGTTGGCCCCGGACAGGGGAACACTGAAGCTTTCTTT

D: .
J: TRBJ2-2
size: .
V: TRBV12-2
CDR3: CASRLLTENTGELFF
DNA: TGTGCAAGTCGCTTACTGACAGAGAACACCGGGGAGCTGTTTTTT

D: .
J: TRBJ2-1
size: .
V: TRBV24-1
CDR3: CATSDSTEDEQFF
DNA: TGTGCCACCAGTGACTCGACAGAAGATGAGCAGTTCTTC

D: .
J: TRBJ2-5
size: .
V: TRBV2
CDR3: CASRLNDVSDRQETQYF
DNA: TGTGCCAGCAGACTAAACGATGTTAGCGATCGACAAGAGACCCAGTACTTC

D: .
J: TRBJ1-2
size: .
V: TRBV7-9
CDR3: CASSRRGTEDGYTF
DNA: TGTGCCAGCAGCCGACGAGGTACCGAAGATGGCTACACCTTC

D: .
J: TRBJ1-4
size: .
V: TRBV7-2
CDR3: CASSSQSNEKLFF
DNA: TGTGCCAGCAGCTCCCAATCTAATGAAAAACTGTTTTTT